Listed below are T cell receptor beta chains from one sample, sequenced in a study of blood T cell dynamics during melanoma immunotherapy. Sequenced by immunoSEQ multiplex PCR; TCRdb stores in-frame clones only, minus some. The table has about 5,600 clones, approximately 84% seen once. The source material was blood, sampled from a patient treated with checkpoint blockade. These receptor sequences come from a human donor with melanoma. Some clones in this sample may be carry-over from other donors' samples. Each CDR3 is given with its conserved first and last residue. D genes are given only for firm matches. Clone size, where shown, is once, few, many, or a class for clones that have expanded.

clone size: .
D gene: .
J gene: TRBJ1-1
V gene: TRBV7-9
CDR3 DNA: TGTGCCAGCAGCTTAGATTTAGCGAACACTGAAGCTTTCTTT
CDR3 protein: CASSLDLANTEAFF

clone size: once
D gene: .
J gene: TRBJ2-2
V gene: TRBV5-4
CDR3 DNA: TGTGCCAGCAGCCTGGACGCACCCGGGGAGCTGTTTTTT
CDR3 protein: CASSLDAPGELFF

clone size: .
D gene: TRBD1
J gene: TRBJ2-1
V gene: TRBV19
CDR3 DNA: TGTGCCAACGGCCCGGGACAGGGGACTGAGCAGTTCTTC
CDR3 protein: CANGPGQGTEQFF

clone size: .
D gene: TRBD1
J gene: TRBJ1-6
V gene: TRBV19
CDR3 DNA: TGTGCCAGTAGCGGACAGGGGGCTAATTCACCCCTCCACTTT
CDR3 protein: CASSGQGANSPLHF

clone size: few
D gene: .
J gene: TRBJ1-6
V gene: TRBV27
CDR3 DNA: TGTGCCAGCAGTTTTTCAGGTGAATCAAATTCACCCCTCCACTTT
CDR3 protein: CASSFSGESNSPLHF

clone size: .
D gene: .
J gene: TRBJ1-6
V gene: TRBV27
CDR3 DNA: TGTGCCAGCAGTTTAATGCCAGGACCGTGGGATTCACCCCTCCACTTT
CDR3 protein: CASSLMPGPWDSPLHF

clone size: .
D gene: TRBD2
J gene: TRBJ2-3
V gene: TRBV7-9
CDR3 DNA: TGTGCCAGCGCGCCGGGGAGGGCGAGCGGGCGAGGGGATACGCAGTATTTT
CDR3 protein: CASAPGRASGRGDTQYF

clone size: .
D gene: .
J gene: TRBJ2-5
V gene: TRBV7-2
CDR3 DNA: TGTGCCAGCAGCTTAGAGGGCCCCTTGACAGGCCCCCAGTACTTC
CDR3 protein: CASSLEGPLTGPQYF

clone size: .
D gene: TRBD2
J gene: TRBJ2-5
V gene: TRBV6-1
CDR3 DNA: TGTGCCAGCAGTACTAGCGGGAGTAGAGAGACCCAGTACTTC
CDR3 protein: CASSTSGSRETQYF

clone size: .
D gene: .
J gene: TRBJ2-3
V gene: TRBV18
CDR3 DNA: TGTGCCAGCTCACTAGGACGGCGCACAGATACGCAGTATTTT
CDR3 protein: CASSLGRRTDTQYF